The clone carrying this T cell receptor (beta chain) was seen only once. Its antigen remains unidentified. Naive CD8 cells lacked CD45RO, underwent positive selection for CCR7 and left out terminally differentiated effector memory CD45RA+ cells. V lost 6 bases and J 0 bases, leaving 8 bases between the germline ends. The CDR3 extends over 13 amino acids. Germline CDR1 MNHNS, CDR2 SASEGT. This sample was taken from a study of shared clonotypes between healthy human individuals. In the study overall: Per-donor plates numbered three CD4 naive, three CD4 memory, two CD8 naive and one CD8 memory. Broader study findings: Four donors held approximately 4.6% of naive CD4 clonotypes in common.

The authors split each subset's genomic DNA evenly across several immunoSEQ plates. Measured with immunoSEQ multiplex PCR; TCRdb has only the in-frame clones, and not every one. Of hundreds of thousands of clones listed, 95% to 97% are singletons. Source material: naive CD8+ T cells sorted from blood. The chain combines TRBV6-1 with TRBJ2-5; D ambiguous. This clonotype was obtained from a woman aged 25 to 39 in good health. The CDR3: CASRKGNQETQYF. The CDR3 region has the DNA TGTGCCAGCAGAAAGGGAAACCAAGAGACCCAGTACTTC.